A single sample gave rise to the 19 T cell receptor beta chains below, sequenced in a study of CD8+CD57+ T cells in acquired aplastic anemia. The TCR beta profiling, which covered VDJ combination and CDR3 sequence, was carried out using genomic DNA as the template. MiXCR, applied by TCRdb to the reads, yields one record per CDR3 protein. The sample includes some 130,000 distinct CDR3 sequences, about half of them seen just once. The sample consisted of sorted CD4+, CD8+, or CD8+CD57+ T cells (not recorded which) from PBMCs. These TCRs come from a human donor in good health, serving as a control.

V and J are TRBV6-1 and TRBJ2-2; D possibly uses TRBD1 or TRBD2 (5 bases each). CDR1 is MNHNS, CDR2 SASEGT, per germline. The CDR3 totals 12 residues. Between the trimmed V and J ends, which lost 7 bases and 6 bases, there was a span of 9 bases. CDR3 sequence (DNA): TGTGCCAGCATCGGGACCCCCGGGGAGCTGTTTTTT. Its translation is CASIGTPGELFF.

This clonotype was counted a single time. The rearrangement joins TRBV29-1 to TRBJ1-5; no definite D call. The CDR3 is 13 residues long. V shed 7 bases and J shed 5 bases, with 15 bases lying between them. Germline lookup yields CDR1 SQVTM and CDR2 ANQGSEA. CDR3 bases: TGCAGCGCCTCGCAGGACGGAGATCAGCCCCAGCATTTT. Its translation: CSASQDGDQPQHF.

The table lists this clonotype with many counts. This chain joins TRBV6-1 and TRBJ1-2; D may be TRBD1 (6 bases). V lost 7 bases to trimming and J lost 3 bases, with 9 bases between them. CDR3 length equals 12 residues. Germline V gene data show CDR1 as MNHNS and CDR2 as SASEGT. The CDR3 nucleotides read TGTGCCAGCAAGGAGGGGGACTATGGCTACACCTTC. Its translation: CASKEGDYGYTF.

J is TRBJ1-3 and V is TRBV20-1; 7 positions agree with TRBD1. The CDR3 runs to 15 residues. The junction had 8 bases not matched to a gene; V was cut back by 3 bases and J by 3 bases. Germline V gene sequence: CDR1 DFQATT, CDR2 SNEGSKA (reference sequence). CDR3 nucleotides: TGCAGTGCTAGCCAGGGAGGGGGCAATGGAAACACCATATATTTT. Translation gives CSASQGGGNGNTIYF.

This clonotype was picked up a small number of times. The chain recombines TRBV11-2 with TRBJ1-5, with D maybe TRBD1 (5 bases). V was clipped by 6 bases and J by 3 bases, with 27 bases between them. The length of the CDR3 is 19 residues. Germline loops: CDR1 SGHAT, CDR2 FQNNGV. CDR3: CASRYLRGTQTPYNQPQHF. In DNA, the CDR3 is TGTGCCAGCAGGTACCTTAGAGGGACCCAAACCCCATACAATCAGCCCCAGCATTTT.

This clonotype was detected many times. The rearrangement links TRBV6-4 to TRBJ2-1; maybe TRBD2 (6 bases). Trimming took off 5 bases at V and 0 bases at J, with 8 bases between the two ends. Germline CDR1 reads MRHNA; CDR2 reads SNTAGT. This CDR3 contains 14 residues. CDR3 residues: CASSRGSSYNEQFF. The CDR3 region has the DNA TGTGCCAGCAGTCGGGGGAGCTCCTACAATGAGCAGTTCTTC.

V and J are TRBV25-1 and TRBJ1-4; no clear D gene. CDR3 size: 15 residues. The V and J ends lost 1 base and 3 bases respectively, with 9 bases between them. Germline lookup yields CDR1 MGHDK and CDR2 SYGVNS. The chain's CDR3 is CASSESRGANEKLFF. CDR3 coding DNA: TGTGCCAGCAGTGAATCACGCGGGGCTAATGAAAAACTGTTTTTT. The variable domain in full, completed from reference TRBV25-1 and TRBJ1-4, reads EADIYQTPRYLVIGTGKKITLECSQTMGHDKMYWYQQDPGMELHLIHYSYGVNSTEKGDLSSESTVSRIRTEHFPLTLESARPSHTSQYLCASSESRGANEKLFFGSGTQLSVL.

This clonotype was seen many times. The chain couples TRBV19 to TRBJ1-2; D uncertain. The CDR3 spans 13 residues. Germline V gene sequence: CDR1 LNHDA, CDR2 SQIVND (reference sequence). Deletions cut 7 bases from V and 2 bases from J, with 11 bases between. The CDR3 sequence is CASKAEENYGYTF. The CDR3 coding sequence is TGTGCCAGTAAAGCTGAAGAGAACTATGGCTACACCTTC.

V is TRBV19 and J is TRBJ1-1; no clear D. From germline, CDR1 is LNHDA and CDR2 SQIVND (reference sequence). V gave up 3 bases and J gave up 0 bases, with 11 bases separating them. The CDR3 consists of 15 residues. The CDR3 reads CASSIKASLNTEAFF. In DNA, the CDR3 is TGTGCCAGTAGTATTAAGGCCAGCTTGAACACTGAAGCTTTCTTT. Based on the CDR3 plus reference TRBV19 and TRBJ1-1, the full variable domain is DGGITQSPKYLFRKEGQNVTLSCEQNLNHDAMYWYRQDPGQGLRLIYYSQIVNDFQKGDIAEGYSVSREKKESFPLTVTSAQKNPTAFYLCASSIKASLNTEAFFGQGTRLTVV.

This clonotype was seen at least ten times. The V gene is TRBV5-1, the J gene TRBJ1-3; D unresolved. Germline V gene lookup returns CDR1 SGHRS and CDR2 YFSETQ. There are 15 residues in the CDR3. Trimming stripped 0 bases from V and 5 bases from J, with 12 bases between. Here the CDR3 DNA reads TGCGCCAGCAGCTTGGATGGGGTAACAAGAAACACCATATATTTT. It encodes CASSLDGVTRNTIYF.

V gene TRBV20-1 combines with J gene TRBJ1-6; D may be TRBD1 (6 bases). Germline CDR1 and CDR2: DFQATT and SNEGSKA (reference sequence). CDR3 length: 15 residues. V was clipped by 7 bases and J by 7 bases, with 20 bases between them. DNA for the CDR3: TGCAGTGGAATTCCGGGGGGGGCGAGGAATTCACCCCTCCACTTT. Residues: CSGIPGGARNSPLHF.

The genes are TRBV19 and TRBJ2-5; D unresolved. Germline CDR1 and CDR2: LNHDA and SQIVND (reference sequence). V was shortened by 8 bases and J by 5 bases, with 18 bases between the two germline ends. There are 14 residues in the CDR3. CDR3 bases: TGTGCCAGTGCTCAGGCAGACGATGTGGAGACCCAGTACTTC. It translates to CASAQADDVETQYF.

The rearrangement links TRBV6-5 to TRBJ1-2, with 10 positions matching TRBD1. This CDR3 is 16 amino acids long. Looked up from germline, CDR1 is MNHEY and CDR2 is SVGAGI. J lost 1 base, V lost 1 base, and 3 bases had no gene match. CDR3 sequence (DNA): TGTGCCAGCAGTTACTATCGGACAGGGGGTAACTATGGCTACACCTTC. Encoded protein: CASSYYRTGGNYGYTF.

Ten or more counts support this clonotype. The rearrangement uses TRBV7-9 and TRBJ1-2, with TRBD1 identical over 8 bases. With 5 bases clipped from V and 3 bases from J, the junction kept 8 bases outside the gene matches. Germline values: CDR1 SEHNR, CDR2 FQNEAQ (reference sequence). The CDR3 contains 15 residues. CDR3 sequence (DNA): TGTGCCAGCAGCCCGGACAGGGTGGGGTACTATGGCTACACCTTC. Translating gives CASSPDRVGYYGYTF.

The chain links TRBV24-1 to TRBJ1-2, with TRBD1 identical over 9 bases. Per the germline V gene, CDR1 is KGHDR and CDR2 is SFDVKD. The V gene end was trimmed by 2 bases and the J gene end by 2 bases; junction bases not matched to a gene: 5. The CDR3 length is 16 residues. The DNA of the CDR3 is TGTGCCACCAGTGATTCGACAGGGGGGGGAAACTATGGCTACACCTTC. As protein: CATSDSTGGGNYGYTF.

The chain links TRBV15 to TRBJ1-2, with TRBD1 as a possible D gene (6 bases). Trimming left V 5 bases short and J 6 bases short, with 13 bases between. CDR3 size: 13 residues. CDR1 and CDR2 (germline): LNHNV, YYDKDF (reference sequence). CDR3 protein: CATSLTGGDGYTF. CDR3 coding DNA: TGTGCCACCAGCCTAACGGGGGGCGATGGCTACACCTTC.

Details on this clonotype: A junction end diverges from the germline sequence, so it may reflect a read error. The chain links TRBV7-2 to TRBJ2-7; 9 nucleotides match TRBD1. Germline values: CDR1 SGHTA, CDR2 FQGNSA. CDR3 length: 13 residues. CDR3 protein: CASSLVDRGDPTF. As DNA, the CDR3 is TGTGCCAGCAGCTTAGTCGACAGGGGGGACCCCACCTTC.

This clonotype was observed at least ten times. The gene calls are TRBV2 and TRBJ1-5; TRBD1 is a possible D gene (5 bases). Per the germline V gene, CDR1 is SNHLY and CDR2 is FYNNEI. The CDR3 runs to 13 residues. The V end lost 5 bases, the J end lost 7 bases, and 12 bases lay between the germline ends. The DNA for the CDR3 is TGTGCCAGCAGTCAGGGTTTAGGACAGCCCCAGCATTTT. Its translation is CASSQGLGQPQHF.

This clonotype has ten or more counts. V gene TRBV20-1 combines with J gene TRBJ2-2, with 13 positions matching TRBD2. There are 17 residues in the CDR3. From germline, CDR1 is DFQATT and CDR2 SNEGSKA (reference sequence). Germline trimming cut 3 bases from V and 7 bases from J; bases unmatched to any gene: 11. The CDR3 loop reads CSARDKTSGGRGGELFF. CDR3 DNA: TGCAGTGCTAGGGACAAGACTAGCGGGGGGCGGGGCGGGGAGCTGTTTTTT.